This TCR beta chain was obtained from a study of OX40 agonist ivuxolimab in advanced cancers. Study in general: With ivuxolimab, an agonistic anti-OX40 (CD134) antibody, patients were treated.

The count of this clone is one. Its antigen remains unknown. Libraries were prepared by immunoSEQ multiplex PCR; TCRdb keeps only in-frame clonotypes and omits some of them. The table records tens of thousands of clones, 85% of them present only once. Germline V gives CDR1 LGHNA, CDR2 YNFKEQ. V gave up 6 bases and J gave up 8 bases; unmatched junction bases: 11. The CDR3 spans 15 residues. Blood samples were obtained at baseline, cycle 4 day 1, and cycle 7 day 1. Study results and caveats: Not determined was the antigen specificity of the expanded peripheral T cells. Averaging showed that CD8+ T cells had more expanded clones than CD4+ did.

The chain carries TRBV4-2 and TRBJ2-1; 9 nucleotides match TRBD1. The sequencing used CD4+ or CD8+ T cells sorted from blood, collected in a trial of the OX40 agonist ivuxolimab. The TCR was taken from an adult with an advanced solid tumor such as melanoma, head and neck, liver or kidney cancer. In nucleotides, the CDR3 is TGTGCCAGCAGTTCACCGGGACAGGGACACTATGAGCAGTTCTTC. Protein product: CASSSPGQGHYEQFF.